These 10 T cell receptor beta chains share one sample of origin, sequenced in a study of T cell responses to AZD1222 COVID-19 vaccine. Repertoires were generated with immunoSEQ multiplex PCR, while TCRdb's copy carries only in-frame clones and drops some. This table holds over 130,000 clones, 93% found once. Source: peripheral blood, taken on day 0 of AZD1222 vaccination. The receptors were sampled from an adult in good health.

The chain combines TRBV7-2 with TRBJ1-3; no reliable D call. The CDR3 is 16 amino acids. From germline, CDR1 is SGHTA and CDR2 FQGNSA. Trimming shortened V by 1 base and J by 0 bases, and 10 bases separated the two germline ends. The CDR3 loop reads CASSLGSVTSGNTIYF. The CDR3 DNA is TGTGCCAGCAGCTTAGGGAGTGTCACCTCTGGAAACACCATATATTTT.

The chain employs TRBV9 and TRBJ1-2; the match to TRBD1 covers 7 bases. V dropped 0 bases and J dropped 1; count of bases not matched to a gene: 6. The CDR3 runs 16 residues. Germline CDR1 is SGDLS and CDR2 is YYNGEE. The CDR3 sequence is CASSVAPGGLNYGYTF. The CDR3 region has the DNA TGTGCCAGCAGCGTAGCCCCAGGGGGGCTTAACTATGGCTACACCTTC.

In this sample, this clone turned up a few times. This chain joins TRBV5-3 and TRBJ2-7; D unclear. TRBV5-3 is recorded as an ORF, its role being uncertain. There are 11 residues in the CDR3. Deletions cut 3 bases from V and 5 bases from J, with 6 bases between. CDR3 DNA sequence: TGTGCCAGAAGCTCATGGAACGAGCAGTACTTC. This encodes CARSSWNEQYF.

The CDR3 nucleotides read TGCGCCAGCAGCTTGGTGGACAGACTAAACACTGAAGCTTTCTTT. Amino acids: CASSLVDRLNTEAFF. J is TRBJ1-1 and V is TRBV5-1; D may be TRBD1 (6 bases). The germline V and J ends were trimmed by 0 bases and 2 bases, with 11 bases remaining between them. The CDR3 sequence is 15 residues long. Germline lookup yields CDR1 SGHRS and CDR2 YFSETQ.

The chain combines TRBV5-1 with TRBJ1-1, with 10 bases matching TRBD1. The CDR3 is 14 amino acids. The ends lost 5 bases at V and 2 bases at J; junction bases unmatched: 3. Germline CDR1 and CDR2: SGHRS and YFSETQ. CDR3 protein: CASSWTGGNTEAFF. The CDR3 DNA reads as TGCGCCAGCAGTTGGACAGGGGGAAACACTGAAGCTTTCTTT.

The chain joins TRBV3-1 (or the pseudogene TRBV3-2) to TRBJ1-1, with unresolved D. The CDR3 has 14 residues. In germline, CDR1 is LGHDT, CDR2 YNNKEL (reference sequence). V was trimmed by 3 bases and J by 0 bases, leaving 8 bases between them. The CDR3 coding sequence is TGTGCCAGCAGCCATGGTATATTGAACACTGAAGCTTTCTTT. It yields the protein CASSHGILNTEAFF.

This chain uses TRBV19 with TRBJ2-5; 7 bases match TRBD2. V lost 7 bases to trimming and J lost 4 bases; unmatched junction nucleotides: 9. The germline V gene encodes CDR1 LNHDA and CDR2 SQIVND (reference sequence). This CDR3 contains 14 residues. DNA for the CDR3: TGTGCCAGTAACAGCGGGGCGACCCCAGAGACCCAGTACTTC. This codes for CASNSGATPETQYF.

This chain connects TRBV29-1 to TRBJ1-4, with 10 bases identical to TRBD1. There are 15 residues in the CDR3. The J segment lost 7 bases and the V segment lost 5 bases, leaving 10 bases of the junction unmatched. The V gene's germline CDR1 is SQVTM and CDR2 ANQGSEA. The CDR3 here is CSVSDRGLNAEKLFF. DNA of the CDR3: TGCAGCGTTTCCGACAGGGGGCTTAACGCTGAAAAACTGTTTTTT.

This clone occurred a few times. CDR3 bases: TGTGCCAGCAGCTTAGGGGTGGGTGAGCAGTTCTTC. Its protein product is CASSLGVGEQFF. This rearrangement joins TRBV7-2 to TRBJ2-1, with no clear D. Deletions cut 1 base from V and 9 bases from J, with 7 bases between. Germline V gene sequence: CDR1 SGHTA, CDR2 FQGNSA. The CDR3 length is 12 residues.

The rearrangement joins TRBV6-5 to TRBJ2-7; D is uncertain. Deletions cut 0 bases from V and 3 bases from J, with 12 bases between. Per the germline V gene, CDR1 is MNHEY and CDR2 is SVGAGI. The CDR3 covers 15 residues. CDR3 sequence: CASSYSTGFDYEQYF. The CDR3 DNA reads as TGTGCCAGCAGTTACTCGACGGGTTTCGACTACGAGCAGTACTTC.